This TCR beta chain was found in a study of OX40 agonist ivuxolimab in advanced cancers. Study as a whole: An agonistic human IgG2 monoclonal antibody against OX40 (CD134) was given. Findings and limits, study-wide: What antigens the expanded peripheral T cells recognized was never established. Normalized T-cell clonal expansion was also low in some nonresponders.

On this clone itself: Its matching antigen is unknown.

Losses at the gene ends were 4 bases for V and 9 bases for J; bases not matched to a gene: 6. The CDR3 totals 14 residues. Germline-derived CDR1 and CDR2 are LNHDA and SQIVND (reference sequence). Using immunoSEQ multiplex PCR, the repertoire was profiled, and TCRdb retains in-frame clones only, with some absent. Of approximately 64,000 clones listed, around 85% were seen once; the top ten hold 3.7%. The sequencing here drew on CD4+ or CD8+ T cells sorted from blood, taken in a trial of the OX40 agonist ivuxolimab. The sequence came from an adult with an advanced solid tumor such as melanoma, head and neck, liver or kidney cancer. This sequence joins TRBV19 and TRBJ2-3, with 11 bases aligning to TRBD2. The CDR3 sequence: CASSNSGRAETQYF. The CDR3, as DNA: TGTGCCAGTAGTAATAGCGGGAGGGCCGAAACGCAGTATTTT.